These T cell receptor beta chains were read from a single sample in a study of early T cells in non-severe SARS-CoV-2 infection. A single record per CDR3 protein comes from TCRdb applying MiXCR to the 5' RACE reads. The sample consists of tens of thousands of distinct CDR3 sequences, around 6% of them appearing once. Sample: whole blood. These TCRs come from an adult who was a healthcare worker with PCR-confirmed SARS-CoV-2 infection or an uninfected control (not recorded which). CDR3s include the opening cysteine and the closing phenylalanine or tryptophan. A D gene is named only where the DNA matches it firmly. Expanded clones are given a class, and other clones once, few, many or no size at all.

size	V	J	D	DNA	CDR3
few	TRBV7-8	TRBJ2-7	NA	TGTGCCAGCAGCCAGGGAAGCGAGCAGTACTTC	CASSQGSEQYF
many	TRBV5-4	TRBJ2-5	TRBD2	TGTGCCAGCAGCTTGGAGGGAGCGGGGACCACCCAGTACTTC	CASSLEGAGTTQYF
NA	TRBV5-6	TRBJ2-1	NA	TGTGCCAGCAGGGCTAGCTCCTACAATGAGCAGTTCTTC	CASRASSYNEQFF
few	TRBV6-5	TRBJ2-2	NA	TGTGCCAGCACCGTGGGAGGAAACACCGGGGAGCTGTTTTTT	CASTVGGNTGELFF
many	TRBV27	TRBJ1-5	TRBD1	TGTGCCAGCAGTTCCCGGACAGGGGCTGAGTATAGCAATCAGCCCCAGCATTTT	CASSSRTGAEYSNQPQHF
many	TRBV29-1	TRBJ2-7	TRBD2	TGCAGCGTCCGTAGAGGACTAGCGGGCCCCCCAGGCGAGCAGTACTTC	CSVRRGLAGPPGEQYF
many	TRBV29-1	TRBJ1-4	NA	TGCAGCGTTGGGACAGTTGAAAAACTGTTTTTT	CSVGTVEKLFF
many	TRBV6-2/TRBV6-3	TRBJ1-5	NA	TGTGCCAGCAGTGCGGACAGACGTCAGCCCCAGCATTTT	CASSADRRQPQHF
many	TRBV6-5	TRBJ1-6	NA	TGTGCCAGCAGTTACCTAGGTTCACCCCTCCACTTT	CASSYLGSPLHF
many	TRBV11-3	TRBJ2-1	NA	TGTGCCAGCAGCTTAACCCGGGGCAACTACAATGAGCAGTTCTTC	CASSLTRGNYNEQFF
many	TRBV27	TRBJ1-1	TRBD1	TGTGCCAGCAGTTCACCAGGGACAGCGAACACTGAAGCTTTCTTT	CASSSPGTANTEAFF
few	TRBV3-1	TRBJ1-6	NA	TGTGCCAGCAGCCAAGATGGGGGTACCACACCCCTCCACTTT	CASSQDGGTTPLHF
many	TRBV29-1	TRBJ2-7	TRBD1	TGCAGCGCCCAGACAGGGGCCAACGAGCAGTACTTC	CSAQTGANEQYF
NA	TRBV4-3	TRBJ1-1	NA	TGCGCCAGCAGCCAAGAGTCCAGGGGAAACACTGAAGCTTTCTTT	CASSQESRGNTEAFF
many	TRBV29-1	TRBJ1-2	NA	TGCAGCGTTGGCGGGACACACAACTATGGCTACACCTTC	CSVGGTHNYGYTF
many	TRBV5-4	TRBJ2-3	NA	TGTGCCAGCAGCTTGGGCCAGGCCGTGTATACGCAGTATTTT	CASSLGQAVYTQYF
many	TRBV6-5	TRBJ2-2	NA	TGTGCCAGCAGCCTCCAGGGGTCAACCGGGGAGCTGTTTTTT	CASSLQGSTGELFF
many	TRBV19	TRBJ2-3	NA	TGTGCCAGTTCTGAGGCGGGAAGTTACACAGATACGCAGTATTTT	CASSEAGSYTDTQYF
NA	TRBV12-3/TRBV12-4	TRBJ2-3	TRBD2	TGTGCCAGCAGTTATCCTAGCGGTAGCACAGATACGCAGTATTTT	CASSYPSGSTDTQYF
many	TRBV7-9	TRBJ2-7	NA	TGTGCCAGCAGCTTAGGGACCAGCGGTCCCCACGAGCAGTACTTC	CASSLGTSGPHEQYF
many	TRBV10-3	TRBJ2-3	NA	TGTGCCATCGGGGGGCGAAACACAGATACGCAGTATTTT	CAIGGRNTDTQYF
many	TRBV11-3	TRBJ1-4	NA	TGTGCCAGCAGCCTCGCCCGGGGAGGAGAAAAACTGTTTTTT	CASSLARGGEKLFF
many	TRBV19	TRBJ2-3	TRBD2	TGTGCCAGTAGTATGAAGCCAGCGGGAGGCCGGGATACGCAGTATTTT	CASSMKPAGGRDTQYF
many	TRBV5-4	TRBJ1-2	NA	TGTGCCAGCAGCCCCCGCGGGGAGAGCTATGGCTACACCTTC	CASSPRGESYGYTF
NA	TRBV20-1	TRBJ1-4	NA	TGCAGTGCAATCGAACGGAAGGGCTATGACTGGTCTAATGAAAAACTGTTTTTT	CSAIERKGYDWSNEKLFF
many	TRBV6-5	TRBJ1-2	NA	TGTGCCAGCAGTTACGTCGGACAGCCCTATGGCTACACCTTC	CASSYVGQPYGYTF
few	TRBV20-1	TRBJ2-7	NA	TGCAGTGCTAGTGGGGCCGACTACGAGCAGTACTTC	CSASGADYEQYF
NA	TRBV29-1	TRBJ1-2	NA	TGCAGCGTTCCCGCACAAGGAGAGAATGGCTACACCTTC	CSVPAQGENGYTF
few	TRBV27	TRBJ1-2	NA	TGTGCCAGCAGTCCAACCGTGACATATGGCTACACCTTC	CASSPTVTYGYTF
few	TRBV5-1	TRBJ2-5	NA	TGCGCCAGCAGCTTTGACAGCCGATCGGCCCAGTACTTC	CASSFDSRSAQYF
few	TRBV29-1	TRBJ2-1	TRBD2	TGCAGCGTGTCGACTAGCGGGGGGCCTTACAATGAGCAGTTCTTC	CSVSTSGGPYNEQFF